This T cell receptor (beta chain) was profiled in a study of blood T cells in healthy people across ages. It was with a sample-barcoded 5' primer and a J-beta primer mix that a second PCR of about 6 to 11 cycles was run. Each cDNA molecule received a tag from a template-switch adaptor that had 12 random nucleotides. TCRdb independently ran MiXCR on the 5' RACE reads; one entry per CDR3 protein. This table holds hundreds of thousands of distinct CDR3 sequences, about 30% found once. Broader study findings: It was the long-lived donors that had more naive CD4+ cells and higher diversity than aged donors.

This clonotype has just a few counts. Its cognate antigen is unknown. This TCR was recovered from a woman of 80 years or more in good health. The sequencing sample was made of blood.

CDR3 in DNA: TGCAGCGGGGGGGGTTACGGCACTGAAGCTTTCTTT. Protein product: CSGGGYGTEAFF. The V gene is TRBV29-1, the J gene TRBJ1-1; maybe TRBD1 (5 bases). Germline CDR1 reads SQVTM; CDR2 reads ANQGSEA. The CDR3 runs to 12 residues. The V and J ends lost 7 bases and 4 bases respectively, with 13 bases between them.